These T cell receptor beta chains were read from a single sample in a study of tumor and adjacent non-tumor tissue in lung cancer. TCRdb reanalysed the multiplex PCR reads using MiXCR and keeps one entry per CDR3 protein. The table has about 43,000 distinct CDR3 sequences, over 55% seen once. Material for sequencing was distant non-tumor lung tissue. These receptors all stem from a man between 50 and 59 years old with non-small cell lung cancer. CDR3s include the opening cysteine and the closing phenylalanine or tryptophan. The order of the fields is J gene, clone size, D gene, V gene, CDR3 protein, CDR3 DNA. A D gene is named only where the DNA matches it firmly. Clone size is stated in some rows and not others, as once, few, many or a class when expanded.

>TRBJ2-3|-|TRBD2|TRBV20-1
CSASRASGSTYTQYF
TGCAGTGCCAGTCGCGCTAGCGGGAGTACATATACGCAGTATTTT
>TRBJ1-1|-|-|TRBV29-1
CSTRVGMNTEAFF
TGCAGTACTCGTGTGGGGATGAACACTGAAGCTTTCTTT
>TRBJ1-4|-|-|TRBV29-1
CNVEVRVGGSNEKLFF
TGCAACGTTGAGGTTAGGGTAGGAGGCTCTAATGAAAAACTGTTTTTT
>TRBJ2-7|-|-|TRBV29-1
CSVEEAQEYEQYF
TGCAGCGTTGAAGAGGCGCAGGAGTATGAGCAGTACTTC
>TRBJ2-1|-|TRBD2|TRBV6-6
CASSTKYGGDNEQFF
TGTGCCAGCAGCACGAAGTATGGGGGGGATAACGAGCAATTCTTC
>TRBJ2-3|-|-|TRBV5-1
CASRKHGGPDTQYF
TGCGCCAGCAGGAAACATGGTGGCCCAGATACGCAGTATTTT
>TRBJ1-1|many|-|TRBV6-6
CASSFRGTEAFF
TGTGCCAGCAGTTTCAGGGGAACTGAAGCTTTCTTT
>TRBJ1-1|-|-|TRBV29-1
CSVEGVQRNTEAIF
TGCAGCGTTGAAGGGGTCCAGCGGAATACTGAAGCTATCTTT
>TRBJ2-5|-|-|TRBV12-3/TRBV12-4
CASSLGGEAQYF
TGTGCCAGCAGTTTGGGTGGGGAGGCCCAGTACTTC
>TRBJ2-1|-|TRBD2|TRBV12-3/TRBV12-4
CASTHTSGSNEQFF
TGTGCCAGCACTCATACTAGCGGGAGCAATGAGCAGTTCTTC
>TRBJ2-1|many|TRBD2|TRBV5-4
CASSRELAGARNEQFF
TGTGCCAGCAGCCGCGAACTAGCGGGAGCTCGCAATGAGCAGTTCTTC
>TRBJ1-5|-|-|TRBV4-1
CVSSPQTQHF
TGCGTCAGCAGTCCCCAAACCCAGCATTTT
>TRBJ2-5|-|-|TRBV11-2
CASRGGTVGETQYF
TGTGCCAGCAGGGGCGGGACTGTGGGAGAGACCCAGTACTTC
>TRBJ1-6|-|-|TRBV6-1
CASSVWTPNSALHF
TGTGCTAGCAGTGTGTGGACACCCAATTCAGCCCTCCACTTT
>TRBJ1-1|-|-|TRBV11-2
CASSPGMNTETFF
TGTGCCAGTAGCCCCGGGATGAACACTGAAACTTTCTTT
>TRBJ1-2|-|-|TRBV11-2
CASRNDRCGYTF
TGTGCCAGCAGGAATGACAGGTGTGGCTACACCTTC
>TRBJ1-6|few|TRBD1|TRBV7-8
CAGSPLTGSNSPLHF
TGTGCCGGCAGCCCGTTGACAGGGTCTAATTCACCCCTCCACTTT
>TRBJ2-7|-|TRBD1|TRBV6-6
CASSYVGVLGQTYEQYF
TGTGCCAGCAGTTACGTAGGTGTCCTGGGACAGACCTACGAGCAGTACTTC
>TRBJ2-1|-|-|TRBV6-2/TRBV6-3
CATSYMALNEQFF
TGTGCCACCAGTTACATGGCACTCAATGAGCAGTTCTTC
>TRBJ2-5|-|TRBD2|TRBV2
CASRGGTSQETQYF
TGTGCCAGCCGGGGGGGCACTTCCCAAGAGACCCAGTACTTC
>TRBJ2-1|few|TRBD2|TRBV20-1
CSAPRASGHNEQFF
TGCAGTGCCCCCCGGGCTAGCGGTCACAATGAGCAGTTCTTC
>TRBJ1-2|-|TRBD1|TRBV6-6
CAGSHDGQGGGYTF
TGTGCCGGCAGTCACGACGGACAGGGAGGTGGCTACACCTTC
>TRBJ2-1|many|-|TRBV20-1
CSARDPTSSRDNEQFF
TGCAGTGCTAGAGATCCGACTAGTAGTCGGGACAATGAGCAGTTCTTC
>TRBJ1-2|-|TRBD1|TRBV5-1
CASSQETGGNNGYTF
TGCGCCAGCAGCCAAGAGACAGGGGGCAACAATGGCTACACCTTC
>TRBJ2-7|-|-|TRBV12-3/TRBV12-4
CASSRGLNYERYF
TGTGCCAGTAGCAGGGGCCTCAACTACGAGCGGTACTTC
>TRBJ2-5|few|-|TRBV28
CASSPYREGRETQYF
TGTGCCAGCAGTCCCTACAGGGAAGGGCGGGAGACCCAGTACTTC
>TRBJ2-5|-|-|TRBV4-1
CASSARGSTETQDF
TGCGCCAGCAGTGCCCGGGGGAGTACAGAGACCCAGGACTTC
>TRBJ1-5|-|TRBD1|TRBV6-5
CAGSYTTGTDQPQHF
TGTGCCGGCAGCTATACGACAGGGACAGATCAACCCCAGCATTTT
>TRBJ2-2|-|TRBD2|TRBV29-1
CGVQTSGSPGELFF
TGCGGCGTTCAGACTAGCGGGAGCCCCGGGGAGCTGTTTTTT
>TRBJ2-7|-|TRBD1|TRBV29-1
CSVVSGGQGAYELYF
TGCAGCGTTGTATCGGGTGGACAGGGGGCCTACGAGCTCTACTTC
>TRBJ2-1|-|TRBD2|TRBV11-2
CASSVLAGAYNEEFF
TGTGCCAGCAGCGTACTAGCGGGAGCCTACAATGAGGAGTTCTTC
>TRBJ2-1|-|TRBD1|TRBV29-1
CSVGLLTRGRFF
TGCAGCGTTGGACTCTTAACTAGGGGGCGGTTCTTC
>TRBJ1-1|once|TRBD1|TRBV28
CASNQADRGLATEAFF
TGTGCCAGCAACCAAGCGGACAGGGGACTGGCCACTGAAGCTTTCTTT
>TRBJ2-7|few|-|TRBV12-3/TRBV12-4
CASSIKAGPSYERYF
TGTGCCAGCAGTATAAAGGCAGGGCCCTCCTACGAGCGGTACTTC
>TRBJ2-3|many|TRBD2|TRBV7-9
CASTQAGGQNTQYF
TGTGCCAGCACCCAAGCGGGGGGGCAAAATACGCAGTATTTT
>TRBJ1-1|many|-|TRBV30
CAWRAGRYTEAFF
TGTGCCTGGAGAGCAGGGAGGTACACTGAAGCTTTCTTT
>TRBJ2-1|many|TRBD2|TRBV11-2
CASSFRSSGSYNEQFF
TGTGCCAGCAGCTTTCGGTCTAGCGGGAGTTACAATGAGCAGTTCTTC
>TRBJ1-6|medium-sized|-|TRBV5-5
CASSPVGETYNSPLHF
TGTGCCAGCAGCCCAGTCGGGGAAACCTATAATTCACCCCTCCACTTT
>TRBJ2-7|-|-|TRBV5-1
CAISRLETNFYEQYF
TGCGCCATCAGCAGGCTGGAGACTAACTTCTACGAGCAGTACTTC
>TRBJ1-5|-|-|TRBV10-2
CPRSESTLSDQPQHF
TGCCCCAGAAGTGAGTCGACTCTTAGCGATCAGCCCCAGCATTTT
>TRBJ2-1|many|-|TRBV29-1
CSVERQAYNEQFF
TGCAGCGTTGAACGGCAGGCCTACAATGAGCAGTTCTTC
>TRBJ1-3|many|-|TRBV12-3/TRBV12-4
CASTRGPAGGNTIYF
TGTGCCAGCACCAGAGGGCCCGCGGGAGGAAACACCATATATTTT